These T cell receptor beta chains were read from a single sample in a study of CD8 T cells in ankylosing spondylitis. TCRdb recomputed calls from the 5' RACE reads with MiXCR, one row per CDR3 protein. The sample lists a few hundred thousand distinct CDR3 sequences, 15% to 20% seen once, with over 1% in the top ten. The material sequenced was blood, either unsorted or a sorted T cell fraction (not recorded which). The receptors come from a male donor with ankylosing spondylitis. Both conserved end residues are part of each CDR3. A D gene is named only where the DNA matches it firmly. A row's size may be missing; if present it is once, few, many or a size class.

V gene: TRBV12-3/TRBV12-4
clone size: few
J gene: TRBJ2-3
D gene: NA
CDR3 protein: CASSLVHSDTQYF
CDR3 DNA: TGTGCCAGCAGTTTGGTCCATTCAGATACGCAGTATTTT

V gene: TRBV3-1
clone size: NA
J gene: TRBJ2-5
D gene: TRBD2
CDR3 protein: CASGRGGRQETQYF
CDR3 DNA: TGTGCCAGCGGACGGGGGGGCCGGCAAGAGACCCAGTACTTC

V gene: TRBV5-1
clone size: many
J gene: TRBJ1-2
D gene: NA
CDR3 protein: CASSFSTDPNYGYTF
CDR3 DNA: TGCGCCAGCAGCTTTTCGACAGACCCGAACTATGGCTACACCTTC

V gene: TRBV21-1
clone size: NA
J gene: TRBJ1-6
D gene: NA
CDR3 protein: CASSHYRGSDYNSPLHF
CDR3 DNA: TGTGCCAGCAGCCATTACAGGGGGTCTGACTATAATTCACCCCTCCACTTT

V gene: TRBV20-1
clone size: few
J gene: TRBJ2-3
D gene: TRBD2
CDR3 protein: CSARVLAGVRDTQYF
CDR3 DNA: TGCAGTGCTAGAGTCCTAGCGGGAGTCCGAGATACGCAGTATTTT

V gene: TRBV29-1
clone size: few
J gene: TRBJ2-2
D gene: TRBD1
CDR3 protein: CSGRDSNTGELFF
CDR3 DNA: TGCAGCGGTCGGGACAGTAACACCGGGGAGCTGTTTTTT

V gene: TRBV6-1
clone size: NA
J gene: TRBJ1-1
D gene: TRBD1
CDR3 protein: CASTRGLVDTEAFF
CDR3 DNA: TGTGCCAGCACCAGGGGGCTTGTTGACACTGAAGCTTTCTTT

V gene: TRBV20-1
clone size: NA
J gene: TRBJ1-6
D gene: NA
CDR3 protein: CSARTPGPHNSPLHF
CDR3 DNA: TGCAGTGCTAGAACGCCGGGACCACATAATTCACCCCTCCACTTT

V gene: TRBV29-1
clone size: few
J gene: TRBJ1-1
D gene: TRBD1
CDR3 protein: CSVRDSKNTEAFF
CDR3 DNA: TGCAGCGTCCGGGACAGCAAGAACACTGAAGCTTTCTTT

V gene: TRBV20-1
clone size: NA
J gene: TRBJ2-7
D gene: TRBD1
CDR3 protein: CSAPARTGGYEQYF
CDR3 DNA: TGCAGTGCTCCCGCTCGGACAGGAGGTTACGAGCAGTACTTC

V gene: TRBV11-1
clone size: NA
J gene: TRBJ1-3
D gene: TRBD1
CDR3 protein: CASSLSSTGGASGNTIYF
CDR3 DNA: TGTGCCAGCAGCTTATCAAGCACAGGGGGTGCATCTGGAAACACCATATATTTT

V gene: TRBV10-3
clone size: NA
J gene: TRBJ1-3
D gene: TRBD1
CDR3 protein: CAISDGDRSGNTIYF
CDR3 DNA: TGTGCCATCAGTGATGGGGACAGATCTGGAAACACCATATATTTT

V gene: TRBV20-1
clone size: NA
J gene: TRBJ1-2
D gene: NA
CDR3 protein: CSVGGSYGYTF
CDR3 DNA: TGCAGTGTGGGGGGAAGCTATGGCTACACCTTC

V gene: TRBV7-9
clone size: few
J gene: TRBJ1-3
D gene: NA
CDR3 protein: CASSLALSSGNTIYF
CDR3 DNA: TGTGCCAGCAGCTTAGCGTTGAGCTCTGGAAACACCATATATTTT

V gene: TRBV20-1
clone size: few
J gene: TRBJ2-3
D gene: NA
CDR3 protein: CSALGWGGGDTQYF
CDR3 DNA: TGCAGTGCCCTCGGGTGGGGAGGTGGAGATACGCAGTATTTT

V gene: TRBV25-1
clone size: few
J gene: TRBJ2-3
D gene: TRBD2
CDR3 protein: CASSESSGVPDTQYF
CDR3 DNA: TGTGCCAGCAGTGAATCTAGCGGGGTTCCAGATACGCAGTATTTT

V gene: TRBV29-1
clone size: NA
J gene: TRBJ1-1
D gene: TRBD1
CDR3 protein: CSDRGNTEAFF
CDR3 DNA: TGCAGTGACAGGGGGAACACTGAAGCTTTCTTT

V gene: TRBV7-2
clone size: few
J gene: TRBJ1-4
D gene: NA
CDR3 protein: CASSLGRGYNEKLFF
CDR3 DNA: TGTGCCAGCAGCTTAGGCCGGGGATATAATGAAAAACTGTTTTTT

V gene: TRBV12-3/TRBV12-4
clone size: NA
J gene: TRBJ2-7
D gene: NA
CDR3 protein: CASSTHTEETYEQYF
CDR3 DNA: TGTGCCAGCAGCACCCACACCGAGGAAACCTACGAGCAGTACTTC

V gene: TRBV7-9
clone size: many
J gene: TRBJ2-7
D gene: TRBD2
CDR3 protein: CASSLGRSGNPYEQYF
CDR3 DNA: TGTGCCAGCAGCTTAGGACGTAGCGGGAACCCCTACGAGCAGTACTTC

V gene: TRBV10-2
clone size: many
J gene: TRBJ2-1
D gene: TRBD1
CDR3 protein: CASSPGQAYNEQFF
CDR3 DNA: TGCGCCAGCAGCCCGGGACAGGCCTACAATGAGCAGTTCTTC

V gene: TRBV12-3/TRBV12-4
clone size: few
J gene: TRBJ1-3
D gene: TRBD1
CDR3 protein: CASTFLQGSGNTIYF
CDR3 DNA: TGTGCCAGCACCTTCTTACAGGGGTCTGGAAACACCATATATTTT

V gene: TRBV5-1
clone size: NA
J gene: TRBJ2-3
D gene: NA
CDR3 protein: CASSSSGGWTDTQYF
CDR3 DNA: TGCGCCAGCAGCTCCTCCGGGGGATGGACAGATACGCAGTATTTT

V gene: TRBV2
clone size: NA
J gene: TRBJ2-7
D gene: TRBD1
CDR3 protein: CASRVPGQLMYEQYF
CDR3 DNA: TGTGCCAGCAGGGTTCCGGGACAGCTAATGTACGAGCAGTACTTC

V gene: TRBV12-3/TRBV12-4
clone size: few
J gene: TRBJ1-1
D gene: NA
CDR3 protein: CASTRVLNTEAFF
CDR3 DNA: TGTGCCAGCACCCGTGTCTTGAACACTGAAGCTTTCTTT

V gene: TRBV20-1
clone size: few
J gene: TRBJ1-4
D gene: TRBD1
CDR3 protein: CSARAGTGRNEKLFF
CDR3 DNA: TGCAGTGCTAGAGCAGGGACAGGGAGGAATGAAAAACTGTTTTTT

V gene: TRBV2
clone size: few
J gene: TRBJ2-6
D gene: NA
CDR3 protein: CASRTTTGANVLTF
CDR3 DNA: TGTGCCAGCCGTACAACCACTGGGGCCAACGTCCTGACTTTC

V gene: TRBV9
clone size: few
J gene: TRBJ2-3
D gene: TRBD1
CDR3 protein: CASSVGTGKTDTQYF
CDR3 DNA: TGTGCCAGCAGCGTTGGGACAGGGAAGACAGATACGCAGTATTTT

V gene: TRBV6-1
clone size: NA
J gene: TRBJ2-7
D gene: TRBD1
CDR3 protein: CASRRQGSDPYEQYF
CDR3 DNA: TGTGCCAGCAGACGACAGGGTAGTGATCCCTACGAGCAGTACTTC

V gene: TRBV7-3
clone size: few
J gene: TRBJ1-1
D gene: TRBD1
CDR3 protein: CASSLGQGSEAFF
CDR3 DNA: TGTGCCAGCAGCTTAGGACAGGGCTCTGAAGCTTTCTTT

V gene: TRBV6-2/TRBV6-3
clone size: NA
J gene: TRBJ2-1
D gene: TRBD2
CDR3 protein: CASRSTGGSYNEQFF
CDR3 DNA: TGTGCCAGCAGGTCAACGGGGGGGTCCTACAATGAGCAGTTCTTC

V gene: TRBV4-3
clone size: few
J gene: TRBJ2-2
D gene: NA
CDR3 protein: CASSQVWGTGELFF
CDR3 DNA: TGCGCCAGCAGCCAAGTGTGGGGGACCGGGGAGCTGTTTTTT

V gene: TRBV7-2
clone size: NA
J gene: TRBJ1-1
D gene: TRBD1
CDR3 protein: CASSSTGVPGTEAFF
CDR3 DNA: TGTGCCAGCAGCTCGACAGGGGTCCCAGGGACTGAAGCTTTCTTT

V gene: TRBV7-2
clone size: NA
J gene: TRBJ1-2
D gene: NA
CDR3 protein: CASSPQGITGYPHGYTF
CDR3 DNA: TGTGCCAGCAGCCCGCAGGGAATTACAGGGTATCCTCATGGCTACACCTTC

V gene: TRBV6-2/TRBV6-3
clone size: NA
J gene: TRBJ1-2
D gene: NA
CDR3 protein: CASSYGQGPGYTF
CDR3 DNA: TGTGCCAGCAGTTACGGGCAGGGTCCTGGCTACACCTTC

V gene: TRBV20-1
clone size: few
J gene: TRBJ2-3
D gene: TRBD2
CDR3 protein: CSAPRLAGEGDTQYF
CDR3 DNA: TGCAGTGCTCCACGACTAGCGGGAGAAGGAGATACGCAGTATTTT

V gene: TRBV25-1
clone size: NA
J gene: TRBJ1-4
D gene: NA
CDR3 protein: CASKSTGRLEKLFF
CDR3 DNA: TGTGCCAGCAAATCGACAGGACGGTTGGAAAAACTGTTTTTT

V gene: TRBV20-1
clone size: NA
J gene: TRBJ1-6
D gene: NA
CDR3 protein: CSARSGGNSPLHF
CDR3 DNA: TGCAGTGCTAGGTCTGGGGGAAATTCACCCCTCCACTTT

V gene: TRBV12-3/TRBV12-4
clone size: many
J gene: TRBJ2-2
D gene: NA
CDR3 protein: CASSLASNTGELFF
CDR3 DNA: TGTGCCAGCAGTTTAGCCTCGAACACCGGGGAGCTGTTTTTT

V gene: TRBV5-1
clone size: many
J gene: TRBJ2-7
D gene: NA
CDR3 protein: CASSSDISYEQYF
CDR3 DNA: TGCGCCAGCAGTTCGGACATCTCCTACGAGCAGTACTTC

V gene: TRBV9
clone size: many
J gene: TRBJ1-2
D gene: NA
CDR3 protein: CASSVGGGTYGYTF
CDR3 DNA: TGTGCCAGCAGCGTAGGTGGGGGAACCTATGGCTACACCTTC

V gene: TRBV5-5
clone size: few
J gene: TRBJ2-3
D gene: NA
CDR3 protein: CASSLDGGPPDTQYF
CDR3 DNA: TGTGCCAGCAGCTTGGACGGGGGGCCACCAGATACGCAGTATTTT

V gene: TRBV20-1
clone size: few
J gene: TRBJ1-5
D gene: NA
CDR3 protein: CSAPELGGNSNQPQHF
CDR3 DNA: TGCAGTGCTCCCGAACTCGGGGGCAATAGCAATCAGCCCCAGCATTTT

V gene: TRBV5-1
clone size: few
J gene: TRBJ1-2
D gene: NA
CDR3 protein: CASSLNGQGYTF
CDR3 DNA: TGCGCCAGCAGCTTGAACGGCCAAGGCTACACCTTC

V gene: TRBV20-1
clone size: few
J gene: TRBJ2-7
D gene: NA
CDR3 protein: CSARGGTAYEQYF
CDR3 DNA: TGCAGTGCTAGAGGGGGCACGGCCTACGAGCAGTACTTC

V gene: TRBV6-2/TRBV6-3
clone size: NA
J gene: TRBJ2-7
D gene: NA
CDR3 protein: CASSRNSYEQYF
CDR3 DNA: TGTGCCAGCAGTCGTAACTCCTACGAGCAGTACTTC

V gene: TRBV29-1
clone size: NA
J gene: TRBJ2-7
D gene: NA
CDR3 protein: CSVGTGNYEQYF
CDR3 DNA: TGCAGCGTTGGCACAGGGAACTACGAGCAGTACTTC

V gene: TRBV2
clone size: NA
J gene: TRBJ2-7
D gene: NA
CDR3 protein: CASSDVGQLRGEQYF
CDR3 DNA: TGTGCCAGCAGTGATGTTGGGCAGCTTCGGGGCGAGCAGTACTTC

V gene: TRBV2
clone size: few
J gene: TRBJ2-2
D gene: TRBD1
CDR3 protein: CASSLSGTGGTGELFF
CDR3 DNA: TGTGCCAGCAGTTTATCCGGGACAGGAGGCACCGGGGAGCTGTTTTTT

V gene: TRBV20-1
clone size: NA
J gene: TRBJ2-7
D gene: TRBD1
CDR3 protein: CSASPRTGQGVREQYF
CDR3 DNA: TGCAGTGCTAGCCCCAGAACGGGACAGGGGGTTCGGGAGCAGTACTTC

V gene: TRBV11-2
clone size: NA
J gene: TRBJ1-6
D gene: TRBD1
CDR3 protein: CASSSLWVASGTANSPLHF
CDR3 DNA: TGTGCCAGCAGCTCGTTGTGGGTCGCTTCCGGGACAGCTAATTCACCCCTCCACTTT

V gene: TRBV7-9
clone size: NA
J gene: TRBJ2-5
D gene: TRBD2
CDR3 protein: CASSLWLAGETQYF
CDR3 DNA: TGTGCCAGCAGCTTATGGCTAGCGGGCGAGACCCAGTACTTC

V gene: TRBV7-3
clone size: many
J gene: TRBJ2-3
D gene: TRBD2
CDR3 protein: CASSLVSGGGADTQYF
CDR3 DNA: TGTGCCAGCAGCTTAGTGTCTGGCGGGGGGGCAGATACGCAGTATTTT

V gene: TRBV11-2
clone size: few
J gene: TRBJ2-1
D gene: TRBD2
CDR3 protein: CASSLGTSGRSTYNEQFF
CDR3 DNA: TGTGCCAGCAGCTTAGGGACTAGCGGGAGATCCACCTACAATGAGCAGTTCTTC

V gene: TRBV12-3/TRBV12-4
clone size: many
J gene: TRBJ1-1
D gene: TRBD1
CDR3 protein: CASSKDRVRDTEAFF
CDR3 DNA: TGTGCCAGCAGCAAGGACAGGGTTCGGGACACTGAAGCTTTCTTT